The next 4 T cell receptor beta chains were all read from a single sample in a study of neurological immune-mediated disorders. In TCRdb, the 5' RACE reads were re-called with MiXCR into one record per CDR3 protein. This sample has approximately 66,000 distinct CDR3 sequences, with under 3.5% found just once. Sequencing was done on a sample of PBMCs. These receptors originate from a man in his forties with multiple sclerosis.

This clonotype was counted a few times. This may be a read error, as it is one base from a much larger clone. This chain uses TRBV20-1 with TRBJ1-1, with D possibly being TRBD1 (5 bases). Germline CDR1 is DFQATT and CDR2 is SNEGSKA (reference sequence). The CDR3 is made up of 13 amino acids. Trimming pared 7 bases from V and 0 bases from J, leaving 12 bases between. CDR3 coding DNA: TGCAGTGATGTCTCCAGGGTGAACACTGAAGCTTTCTTT. Amino acids: CSDVSRVNTEAFF.

This clonotype was detected many times. The rearrangement links TRBV20-1 to TRBJ2-7; no firm D call. With 0 bases removed from V and 2 bases from J, the gap between germline ends came to 8 bases. The CDR3 totals 13 residues. CDR1 is DFQATT, CDR2 SNEGSKA, per germline (reference sequence). The CDR3 nucleotides read TGCAGTGCTAGAGAGAAGCAGGCCTACGAGCAGTACTTC. Amino acids: CSAREKQAYEQYF.

This chain joins TRBV18 and TRBJ1-5, with a possible D match to TRBD1 (6 bases). Trimming removed 6 bases from V and 0 bases from J, with 12 bases in between. Looked up from germline, CDR1 is KGHSH and CDR2 is LQKENI. This CDR3 has 15 residues. CDR3 bases: TGTGCCAGCTCGCGAGGGGGAGATAGCAATCAGCCCCAGCATTTT. Encoded protein: CASSRGGDSNQPQHF.

This clonotype was detected many times. CDR3 region: CSARPDPGGQETQYF. CDR3 coding DNA: TGCAGTGCCCGACCGGACCCAGGGGGCCAAGAGACCCAGTACTTC. The V gene is TRBV20-1, the J gene TRBJ2-5; 7 bases are shared with TRBD1. The CDR3 spans 15 residues. Germline trimming cut 6 bases from V and 1 base from J; bases unmatched to any gene: 11. Germline CDR1 DFQATT, CDR2 SNEGSKA (reference sequence).